What follows is one TCR beta chain and its context. CDR3 size: 14 residues. Germline CDR1 LNHNV, CDR2 YYDKDF (reference sequence). V shed 6 bases and J shed 0 bases, with 9 bases lying between them. The entry originates in a study of blood T cell repertoires in COVID-19. Profiling relied on immunoSEQ multiplex PCR, and the TCRdb table lists in-frame clones only, not all of them. The table has about 190,000 clones, roughly 88% seen once. This clonotype originated in a woman in her twenties or thirties who had recovered from COVID-19. The specimen sequenced was PBMCs or T cells enriched from blood (not recorded which). The chain employs TRBV15 and TRBJ2-1; weak D call: TRBD1 (6 bases). In DNA, the CDR3 is TGTGCCACCAGAGACAGGAGCTCCTACAATGAGCAGTTCTTC. It codes for CATRDRSSYNEQFF.